The 19 T cell receptor beta chains presented below share a single source sample, sequenced in a study of T cell responses to AZD1222 COVID-19 vaccine. Sequencing used immunoSEQ multiplex PCR; TCRdb keeps in-frame clones, though not all of them. The data show 200,000 or so clones, with 94% seen just once and about 9% held by the top ten. Sequenced material: peripheral blood, taken on day 0 of AZD1222 vaccination. Receptors originate from an adult in good health.

The rearrangement joins TRBV27 to TRBJ2-7; D possibly uses TRBD1 or TRBD2 (5 bases each). Germline V CDR1 and CDR2: MNHEY, SMNVEV (reference sequence). V dropped 7 bases and J dropped 3 bases, with 16 bases sitting between them. The CDR3 length is 14 residues. For the CDR3, the DNA is TGTGCCAGCACTACGGGGCAGGGTTTCTACGAGCAGTACTTC. Translation gives CASTTGQGFYEQYF.

V usage is TRBV11-2 and J usage is TRBJ1-6, with TRBD1 as a possible D gene (5 bases). Germline CDR1 reads SGHAT; CDR2 reads FQNNGV. This CDR3 contains 14 residues. The germline V and J ends were trimmed by 1 base and 10 bases, with 11 bases remaining between them. For the CDR3, the DNA is TGTGCCAGCAGCTTAGTGGACATCCGATCACCCCTCCACTTT. Residues: CASSLVDIRSPLHF.

The chain is built from TRBV5-1 and TRBJ1-4; tentatively, D is TRBD1 (5 bases). This CDR3 region has 17 residues. The germline V gene has CDR1 SGHRS and CDR2 YFSETQ. V dropped 2 bases and J dropped 0 bases, with 14 bases sitting between them. DNA for the CDR3: TGCGCCAGCAGCTTTCGGGGCGTCGTTGCAACTAATGAAAAACTGTTTTTT. Its translation is CASSFRGVVATNEKLFF. Filled out from reference TRBV5-1 and TRBJ1-4, the complete variable domain reads KAGVTQTPRYLIKTRGQQVTLSCSPISGHRSVSWYQQTPGQGLQFLFEYFSETQRNKGNFPGRFSGRQFSNSRSEMNVSTLELGDSALYLCASSFRGVVATNEKLFFGSGTQLSVL.

CDR3 amino acids: CAIREDRRTNTEAFF. CDR3 in DNA: TGTGCCATCAGGGAGGACCGCCGAACGAACACTGAAGCTTTCTTT. This chain joins TRBV10-3 and TRBJ1-1; D gene unclear. The CDR3 is 15 residues long. Germline CDR1 reads ENHRY; CDR2 reads SYGVKD. Deletions cut 6 bases from V and 1 base from J, with 15 bases between.

The J gene is TRBJ1-2, the V gene TRBV28; tentatively, D is TRBD1 (5 bases). V gave up 3 bases and J gave up 4 bases, with 9 bases separating them. Germline lookup yields CDR1 MDHEN and CDR2 SYDVKM. This CDR3 spans 13 amino acids. CDR3 DNA sequence: TGTGCCAGCAGTTTTGGGGGGAGCTATGGCTACACCTTC. Residues: CASSFGGSYGYTF.

This chain joins TRBV15 and TRBJ1-5, with unresolved D. The CDR3 is 14 residues long. Trimming removed 8 bases from V and 0 bases from J, with 11 bases in between. Germline V lookup: CDR1 LNHNV, CDR2 YYDKDF (reference sequence). CDR3 nucleotides: TGTGCCACCGGTAACGGGAATAGCAATCAGCCCCAGCATTTT. Translated: CATGNGNSNQPQHF.

This clone was detected a few times. J is TRBJ2-3 and V is TRBV7-2; D call uncertain. The V end was cut by 1 base, the J end by 1 base, with 9 bases between. The CDR3 loop spans 15 amino acids. CDR1 and CDR2 (germline): SGHTA, FQGNSA. CDR3 DNA sequence: TGTGCCAGCAGCTTAGGAGCCTTTCGCACAGATACGCAGTATTTT. It is translated as CASSLGAFRTDTQYF.

The chain uses TRBV5-5 and TRBJ1-5; 7 bases fit TRBD1. V lost 0 bases, J lost 7 bases, and 7 bases stayed unmatched. The CDR3 is 15 amino acids. Per germline, CDR1 SGHKS and CDR2 YYEKEE (reference sequence). The CDR3 is CASSLAGQVSQPQHF. The CDR3 DNA is TGTGCCAGCAGCTTGGCCGGACAGGTGAGCCAGCCCCAGCATTTT.

The chain combines TRBV24-1 with TRBJ2-1, with TRBD1 matching 7 bases. The CDR3 extends over 16 amino acids. Per the germline V gene, CDR1 is KGHDR and CDR2 is SFDVKD. V trimming: 6 bases; J trimming: 5 bases; junction bases outside the gene matches: 12. The CDR3 DNA sequence: TGTGCCACCAGTCCCCCCGCGACAGGGATTAACAATGAGCAGTTCTTC. It translates to CATSPPATGINNEQFF.

This chain links TRBV7-9 with TRBJ1-4, with TRBD1 as a possible D gene (5 bases). Germline CDR1 and CDR2: SEHNR and FQNEAQ (reference sequence). Trimming took off 4 bases at V and 0 bases at J, with 9 bases between the two ends. CDR3 length: 15 residues. In DNA, the CDR3 is TGTGCCAGCAGCTACCGGGACCCAACTAATGAAAAACTGTTTTTT. This encodes CASSYRDPTNEKLFF.

The chain combines TRBV19 with TRBJ2-7; possible D gene TRBD1, 6 bases. The CDR3 covers 15 residues. Germline values: CDR1 LNHDA, CDR2 SQIVND (reference sequence). V was pared by 1 base and J by 7 bases, with 17 bases between. CDR3 sequence (DNA): TGTGCCAGTAGTATAGGGGGACATTACGATTCGGAGCAGTACTTC. This codes for CASSIGGHYDSEQYF.

The CDR3 region is CASSESGLRETQYF. CDR3 nucleotides: TGTGCCAGCAGCGAATCCGGACTTCGGGAGACCCAGTACTTC. The chain links TRBV5-4 to TRBJ2-5, with D perhaps matching TRBD2 (5 bases). CDR3 length: 14 amino acids. Germline V CDR1 and CDR2: SGHNT, YYREEE (reference sequence). V lost 4 bases, J lost 5 bases, and 15 bases lay in between.

V and J are TRBV28 and TRBJ1-2; TRBD1 matches at 7 bases. There are 15 residues in the CDR3. Trimming at V came to 4 bases and at J to 8 bases, leaving 13 bases not matched to a gene. From germline, CDR1 is MDHEN and CDR2 SYDVKM. The CDR3, as DNA: TGTGCCAGCAGTTCGGCGACAGGGTTGGTAGGAGGCTACACCTTC. This codes for CASSSATGLVGGYTF.

The chain has TRBV10-1 and TRBJ1-2; D is unclear. Germline assignment: CDR1 WNHNN and CDR2 SYGVQD (reference sequence). The CDR3 contains 15 residues. The V gene lost 6 bases and the J gene lost 5 bases, with 19 bases spanning the gap. The CDR3 region is CASRRSLGRSYGYTF. CDR3 bases: TGCGCCAGCAGAAGGTCCTTAGGCCGTTCATATGGCTACACCTTC.

J is TRBJ2-1 and V is TRBV6-5, with 12 bases matching TRBD2. CDR3 size: 15 residues. Germline CDR1 is MNHEY and CDR2 is SVGAGI. The V segment lost 5 bases and the J segment 9 bases; nucleotides outside the gene matches: 8. The CDR3 is CASSQTSGSGGEQFF. DNA of the CDR3: TGTGCCAGCAGTCAGACTAGCGGGAGTGGGGGTGAGCAGTTCTTC.

The chain carries TRBV7-9 and TRBJ1-1; TRBD1 is a possible D gene (5 bases). The CDR3 loop spans 14 amino acids. Trimming took 3 bases from V and 4 from J, leaving 12 bases between them. Germline V gene lookup returns CDR1 SEHNR and CDR2 FQNEAQ (reference sequence). The CDR3, as DNA: TGTGCCAGCAGCTTTACCCAGGGTGGCACTGAAGCTTTCTTT. It specifies CASSFTQGGTEAFF.

This chain joins TRBV18 and TRBJ1-3; TRBD1 is a possible D gene (5 bases). V lost 2 bases and J 0 bases, leaving 11 bases between the germline ends. The CDR3 spans 16 residues. The germline CDR1 and CDR2 sequences are KGHSH and LQKENI. The CDR3 spells CASSPTRQLSGNTIYF. CDR3 sequence (DNA): TGTGCCAGCTCACCAACGCGACAGCTCTCTGGAAACACCATATATTTT.

The V gene is TRBV28, the J gene TRBJ2-5; D may be TRBD1 or TRBD2 (7 bases each). The CDR3 totals 16 residues. Germline V gives CDR1 MDHEN, CDR2 SYDVKM. Trimming removed 2 bases at V and 5 bases at J, with 18 bases between. The CDR3 region is CASSLQGGGPRETQYF. CDR3 sequence (DNA): TGTGCCAGCAGTTTACAGGGGGGAGGGCCTCGGGAGACCCAGTACTTC.

This chain links TRBV4-1 with TRBJ1-1; D gene ambiguous. V dropped 1 base and J dropped 1 base, with 13 bases sitting between them. The CDR3 totals 16 residues. Germline assignment: CDR1 MGHRA and CDR2 YSYEKL. As DNA, the CDR3 is TGCGCCAGCAGCCAAGTGATGCTACTCACGAACACTGAAGCTTTCTTT. This sequence encodes CASSQVMLLTNTEAFF.